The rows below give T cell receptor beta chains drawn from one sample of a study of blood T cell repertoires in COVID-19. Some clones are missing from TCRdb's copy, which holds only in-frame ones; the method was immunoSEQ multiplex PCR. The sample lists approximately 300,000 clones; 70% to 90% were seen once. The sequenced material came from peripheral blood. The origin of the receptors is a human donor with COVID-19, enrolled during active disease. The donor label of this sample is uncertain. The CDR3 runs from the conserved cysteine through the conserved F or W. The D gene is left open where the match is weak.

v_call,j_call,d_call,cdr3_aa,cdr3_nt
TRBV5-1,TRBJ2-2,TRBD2,CASSLHSAGGLTGELFF,TGCGCCAGCAGCCTCCATTCAGCGGGAGGACTCACCGGGGAGCTGTTTTTT
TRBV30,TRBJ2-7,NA,CAWTPTGNEQYF,TGTGCCTGGACCCCTACAGGGAACGAGCAGTACTTC
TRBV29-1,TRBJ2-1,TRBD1,CSLRGLSYNEQFF,TGCAGCTTGAGGGGGCTCTCCTACAATGAGCAGTTCTTC
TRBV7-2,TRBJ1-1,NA,CASSPDRGLMNTEAFF,TGTGCCAGCAGCCCCGACCGAGGATTAATGAACACTGAAGCTTTCTTT
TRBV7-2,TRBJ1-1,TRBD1,CASSPDGQGGWGTEAFF,TGTGCCAGCAGCCCAGACGGACAGGGTGGATGGGGCACTGAAGCTTTCTTT
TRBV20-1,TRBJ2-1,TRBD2,CSASIAGSYNEQFF,TGCAGTGCTAGTATAGCGGGCTCCTACAATGAGCAGTTCTTC
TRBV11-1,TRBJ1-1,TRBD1,CASSSSGGRGAFF,TGTGCCAGCAGCTCATCAGGGGGTAGGGGAGCTTTCTTT
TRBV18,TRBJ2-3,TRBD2,CATSSGSEDTQYF,TGTGCCACCTCAAGCGGGAGCGAAGATACGCAGTATTTT
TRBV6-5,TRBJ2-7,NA,CASSSNGEQYF,TGTGCCAGCAGTTCTAACGGCGAGCAGTACTTC
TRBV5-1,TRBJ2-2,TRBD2,CASRLAEGTGELFF,TGCGCCTCCAGACTAGCGGAGGGCACCGGGGAGCTGTTTTTT
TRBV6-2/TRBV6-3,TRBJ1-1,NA,CASSYLGVNTEAFF,TGTGCCAGCAGTTATTTAGGGGTGAACACTGAAGCTTTCTTT
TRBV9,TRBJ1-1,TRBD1,CASSVGARQGEAFF,TGTGCCAGCAGCGTAGGGGCCAGACAGGGGGAGGCTTTCTTT
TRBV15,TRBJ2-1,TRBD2,CATSRELAGEINEQFF,TGTGCCACCAGCAGAGAACTAGCGGGAGAAATAAATGAGCAGTTCTTC